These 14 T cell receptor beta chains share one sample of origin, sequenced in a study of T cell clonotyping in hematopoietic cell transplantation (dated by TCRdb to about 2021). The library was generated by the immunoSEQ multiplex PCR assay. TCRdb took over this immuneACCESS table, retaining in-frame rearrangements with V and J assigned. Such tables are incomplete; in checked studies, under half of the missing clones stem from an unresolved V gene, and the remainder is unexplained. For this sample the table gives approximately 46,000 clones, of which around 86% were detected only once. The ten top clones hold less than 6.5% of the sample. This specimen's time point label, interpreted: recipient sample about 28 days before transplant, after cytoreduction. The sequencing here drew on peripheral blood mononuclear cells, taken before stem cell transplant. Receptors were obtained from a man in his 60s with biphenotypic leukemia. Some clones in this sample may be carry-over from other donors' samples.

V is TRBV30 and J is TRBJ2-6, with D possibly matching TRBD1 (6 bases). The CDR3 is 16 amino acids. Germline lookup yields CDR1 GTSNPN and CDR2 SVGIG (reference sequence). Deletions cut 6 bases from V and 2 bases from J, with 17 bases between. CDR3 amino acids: CACQNREFPGANVLTF. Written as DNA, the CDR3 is TGTGCCTGCCAGAACAGGGAATTCCCTGGGGCCAACGTCCTGACTTTC.

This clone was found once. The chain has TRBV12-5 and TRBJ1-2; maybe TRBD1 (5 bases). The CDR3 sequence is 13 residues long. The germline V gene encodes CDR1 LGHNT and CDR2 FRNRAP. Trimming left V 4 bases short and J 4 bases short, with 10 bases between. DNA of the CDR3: TGTGCTAGTGGTTGGGACGGCCCCTATGGCTACACCTTC. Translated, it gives CASGWDGPYGYTF.

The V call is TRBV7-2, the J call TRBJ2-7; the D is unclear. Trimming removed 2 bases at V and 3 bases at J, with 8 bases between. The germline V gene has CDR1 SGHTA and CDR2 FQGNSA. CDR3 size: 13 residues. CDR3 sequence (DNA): TGTGCCAGCAGCTTACAACGAGACTACGAGCAGTACTTC. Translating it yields CASSLQRDYEQYF.

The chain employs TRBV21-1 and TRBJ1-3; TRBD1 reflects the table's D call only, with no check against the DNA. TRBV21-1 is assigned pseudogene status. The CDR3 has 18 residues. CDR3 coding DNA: TGTGCCAGCAGCAAAGCGGCGGCCAGGGGATATGGTGGAAACACCATATATTTT. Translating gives CASSKAAARGYGGNTIYF.

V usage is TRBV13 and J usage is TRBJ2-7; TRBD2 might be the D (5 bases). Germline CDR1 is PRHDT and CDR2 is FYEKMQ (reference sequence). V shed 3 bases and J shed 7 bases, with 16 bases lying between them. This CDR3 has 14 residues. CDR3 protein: CASSFPGKGFEQYF. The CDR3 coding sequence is TGTGCCAGCAGCTTCCCGGGAAAGGGTTTTGAGCAGTACTTC.

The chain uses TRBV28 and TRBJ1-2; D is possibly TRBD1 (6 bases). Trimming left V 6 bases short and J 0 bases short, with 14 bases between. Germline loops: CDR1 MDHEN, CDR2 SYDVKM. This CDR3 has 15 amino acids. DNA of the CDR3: TGTGCCAGCAGAAAGGGGGAAACAGCTAACTATGGCTACACCTTC. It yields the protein CASRKGETANYGYTF.

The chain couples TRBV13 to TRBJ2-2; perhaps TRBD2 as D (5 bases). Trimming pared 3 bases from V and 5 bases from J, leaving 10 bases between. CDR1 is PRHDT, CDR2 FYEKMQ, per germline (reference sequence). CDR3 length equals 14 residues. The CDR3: CASSFPPGTGELFF. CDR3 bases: TGTGCCAGCAGCTTCCCCCCGGGGACCGGGGAGCTGTTTTTT.

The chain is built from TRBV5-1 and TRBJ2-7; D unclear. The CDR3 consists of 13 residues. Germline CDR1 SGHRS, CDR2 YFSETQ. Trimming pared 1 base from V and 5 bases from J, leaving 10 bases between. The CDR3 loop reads CASSLWPGNEQYF. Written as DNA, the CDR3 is TGCGCCAGCAGCTTGTGGCCAGGTAACGAGCAGTACTTC.

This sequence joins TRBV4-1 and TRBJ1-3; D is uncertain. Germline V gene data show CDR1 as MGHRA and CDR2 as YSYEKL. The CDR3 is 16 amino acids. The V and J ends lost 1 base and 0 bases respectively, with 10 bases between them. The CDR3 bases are TGCGCCAGCAGCCAAGTAGGGCGTTCCTCTGGAAACACCATATATTTT. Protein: CASSQVGRSSGNTIYF.

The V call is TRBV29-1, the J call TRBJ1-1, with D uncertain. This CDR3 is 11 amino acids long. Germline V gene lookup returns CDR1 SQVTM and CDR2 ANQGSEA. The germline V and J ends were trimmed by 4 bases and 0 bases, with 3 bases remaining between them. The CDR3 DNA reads TGCAGCGTTGGCCTGAACACTGAAGCTTTCTTT. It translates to CSVGLNTEAFF.

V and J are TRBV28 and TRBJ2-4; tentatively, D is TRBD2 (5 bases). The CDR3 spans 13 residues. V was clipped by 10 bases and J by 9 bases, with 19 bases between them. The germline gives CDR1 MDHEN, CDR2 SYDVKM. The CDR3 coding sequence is TGTGCCATCTTCTCAGAAACCCGGGGCATTCAGTACTTC. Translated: CAIFSETRGIQYF.

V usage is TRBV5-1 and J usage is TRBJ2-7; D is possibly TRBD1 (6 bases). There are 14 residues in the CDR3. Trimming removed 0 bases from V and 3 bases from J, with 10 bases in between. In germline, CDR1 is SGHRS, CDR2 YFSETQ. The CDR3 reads CASSLDGGNYEQYF. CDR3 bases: TGCGCCAGCAGCTTGGATGGGGGCAACTACGAGCAGTACTTC.

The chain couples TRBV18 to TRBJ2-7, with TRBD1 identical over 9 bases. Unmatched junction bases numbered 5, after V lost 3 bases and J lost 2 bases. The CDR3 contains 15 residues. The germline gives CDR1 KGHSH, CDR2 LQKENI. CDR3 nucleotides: TGTGCCAGCTCACCGGACAGGGGACCTCCCTACGAGCAGTACTTC. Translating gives CASSPDRGPPYEQYF.

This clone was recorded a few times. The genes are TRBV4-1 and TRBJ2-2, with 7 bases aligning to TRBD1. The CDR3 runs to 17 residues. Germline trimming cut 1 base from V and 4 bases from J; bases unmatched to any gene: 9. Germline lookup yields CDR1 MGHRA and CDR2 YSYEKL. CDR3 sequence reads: CASSQVGTGVLTGELFF. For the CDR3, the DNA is TGCGCCAGCAGCCAAGTGGGTACAGGGGTCCTCACCGGGGAGCTGTTTTTT.